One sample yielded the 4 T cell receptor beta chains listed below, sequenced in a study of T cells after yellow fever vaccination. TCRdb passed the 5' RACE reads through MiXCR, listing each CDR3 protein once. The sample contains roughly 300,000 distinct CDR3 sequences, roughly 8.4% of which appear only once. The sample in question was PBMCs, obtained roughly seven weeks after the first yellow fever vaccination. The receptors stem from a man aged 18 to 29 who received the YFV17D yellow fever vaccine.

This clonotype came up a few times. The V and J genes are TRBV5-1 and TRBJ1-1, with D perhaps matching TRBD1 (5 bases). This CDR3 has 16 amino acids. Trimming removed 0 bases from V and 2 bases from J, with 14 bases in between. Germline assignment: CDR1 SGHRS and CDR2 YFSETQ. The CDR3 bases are TGCGCCAGCAGCTTGGAGGGGCTATGGGTCAACACTGAAGCTTTCTTT. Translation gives CASSLEGLWVNTEAFF.

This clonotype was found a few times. The CDR3 DNA reads as TGTGCCAGCAGTGGGGCGGCTAGCGGGGGCGTCCAAGAGACCCAGTACTTC. It yields the protein CASSGAASGGVQETQYF. The gene calls are TRBV12-3 or TRBV12-4 and TRBJ2-5; 10 bases map to TRBD2. V lost 5 bases, J lost 1 base, and 10 bases stayed unmatched. The CDR3 runs to 17 residues.

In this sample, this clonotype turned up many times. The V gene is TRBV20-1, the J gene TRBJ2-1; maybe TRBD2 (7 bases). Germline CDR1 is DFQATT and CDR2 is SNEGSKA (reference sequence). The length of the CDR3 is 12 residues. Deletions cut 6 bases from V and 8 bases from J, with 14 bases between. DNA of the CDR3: TGCAGTGCGGGGGGGCTCACGGATGAGCAGTTCTTC. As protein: CSAGGLTDEQFF.

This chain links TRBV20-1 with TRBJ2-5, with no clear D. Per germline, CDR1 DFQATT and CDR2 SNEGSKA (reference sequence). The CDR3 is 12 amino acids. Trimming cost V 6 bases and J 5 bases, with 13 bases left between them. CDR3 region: CSAWAHGETQYF. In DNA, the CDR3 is TGCAGTGCGTGGGCCCACGGGGAGACCCAGTACTTC.